This T cell receptor beta chain was captured by sequencing in a study of early T cells in non-severe SARS-CoV-2 infection. TCRdb re-derived calls from the 5' RACE reads in MiXCR, one entry per CDR3 protein. The data contain over 30,000 distinct CDR3 sequences, 5% to 7% of them singletons. CDR3 length: 13 residues. CDR1 is LNHDA and CDR2 is SQIVND in the germline V gene (reference sequence). V was pared by 3 bases and J by 5 bases, with 11 bases between. This clonotype was counted ten times or more. The chain has TRBV19 and TRBJ2-7, with unresolved D. What was sequenced was whole blood. The receptor was isolated from an adult who was a healthcare worker with PCR-confirmed SARS-CoV-2 infection or an uninfected control (not recorded which). In DNA, the CDR3 is TGTGCCAGTAGTATTTACTCCACAAACGAGCAGTACTTC. This gives the protein CASSIYSTNEQYF.